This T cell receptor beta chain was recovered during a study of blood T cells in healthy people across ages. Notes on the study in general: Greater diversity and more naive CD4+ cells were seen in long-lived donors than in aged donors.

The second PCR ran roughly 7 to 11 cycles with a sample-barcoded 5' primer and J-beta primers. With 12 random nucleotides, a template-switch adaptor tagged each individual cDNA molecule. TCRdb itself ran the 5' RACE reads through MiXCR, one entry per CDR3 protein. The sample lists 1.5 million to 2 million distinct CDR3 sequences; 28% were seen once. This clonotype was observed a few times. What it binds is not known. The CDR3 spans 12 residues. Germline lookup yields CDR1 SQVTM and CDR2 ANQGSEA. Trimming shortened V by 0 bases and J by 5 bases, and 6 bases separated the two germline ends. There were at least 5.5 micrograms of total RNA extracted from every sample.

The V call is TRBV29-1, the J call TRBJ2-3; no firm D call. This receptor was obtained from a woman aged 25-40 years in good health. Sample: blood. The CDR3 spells CSVEDLGDTQYF. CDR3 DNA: TGCAGCGTTGAAGATCTAGGAGATACGCAGTATTTT.